A selection of T cell receptor beta chains follows, all from one sample in a study of T cells in Graves' hyperthyroidism and ophthalmopathy. From the multiplex PCR reads, TCRdb called clonotypes with MiXCR, one entry per CDR3 protein. This sample has under 300,000 distinct CDR3 sequences, with approximately 14% found just once. Sequencing input: blood. These TCRs come from a woman aged 50 to 60 with Graves' hyperthyroidism that later progressed to Graves' ophthalmopathy. The CDR3 runs from the conserved cysteine through the conserved F or W. Fields, in order: J gene, V gene, CDR3 protein.

TRBJ2-5 TRBV20-1 CSARPEGGRNQETQYF
TRBJ2-7 TRBV5-6 CASSLGAGGAYSYEQYF
TRBJ2-2 TRBV20-1 CSARGWAQGLTGELFF
TRBJ2-1 TRBV6-2/TRBV6-3 CASSPDGHSEQFF
TRBJ1-4 TRBV7-9 CASTETGAGEKLFF
TRBJ1-2 TRBV13 CASSSGAGEGGYTF
TRBJ1-6 TRBV3-1 CASRDNADSPLHF
TRBJ2-1 TRBV6-1 CASSEVGDKKYNEQFF
TRBJ2-1 TRBV7-3 CASSFSGSSYNEQFF
TRBJ2-7 TRBV25-1 CASSELLGITLGEQYF
TRBJ1-5 TRBV28 CASSPGRLKDRYSNQPQHF
TRBJ2-5 TRBV6-5 CATATVAGTGETQYF
TRBJ2-1 TRBV28 CASSSGARDNEQFF
TRBJ1-6 TRBV30 CAWRAGGASYNSPLHF
TRBJ2-5 TRBV20-1 CSTIRGLAGLVQYF
TRBJ2-7 TRBV6-2/TRBV6-3 CASRRTDSPLYEQYF
TRBJ1-1 TRBV29-1 CSVVTWTGNTEAFF
TRBJ2-7 TRBV2 CASSERQGDLSEQYF
TRBJ2-2 TRBV24-1 CATSDSPISGVTGELFF
TRBJ2-4 TRBV5-1 CASSSGTSGRAGYIQYF
TRBJ2-7 TRBV12-3/TRBV12-4 CASSESLAGAEQYF
TRBJ1-2 TRBV28 CASSFKGGRLGGYTF
TRBJ2-3 TRBV5-6 CASSLRVAGGPDTQYF
TRBJ2-7 TRBV4-1 CASSQNSLAGAQGEQYF
TRBJ2-5 TRBV6-1 CASSSYGNQETQYF
TRBJ2-5 TRBV7-2 CASSQQLISQETQYF
TRBJ2-1 TRBV7-9 CASSPGTWPNEQFF
TRBJ2-2 TRBV29-1 CSVKGQGAYTGELFF
TRBJ2-2 TRBV5-4 CASTADPNTGELFF